This T cell receptor beta chain is from a study of blood T cell repertoires in COVID-19. Study summary: The United States, Italy and Spain were the sources of the acute and convalescent COVID-19 samples. Nucleic acid was either cDNA or gDNA, and it came from T cells, B-cell-depleted T cells, or PBMCs.

The length of the CDR3 is 15 residues. The germline V gene encodes CDR1 MDHEN and CDR2 SYDVKM. Trimming removed 2 bases from V and 8 bases from J, with 18 bases in between. As handled by the study authors: Counts of nucleated cells, estimated from reference gene primer amplification, were obtained. Profiling relied on immunoSEQ multiplex PCR, and the TCRdb table lists in-frame clones only, not all of them. V and J calls and clone size are those listed in that table; D and trimming were worked out from the DNA. The table includes about 170,000 clones, approximately 87% detected once. The sequencing sample was made of peripheral blood. The receptor was derived from a man between 18 and 35 years old with active or convalescent COVID-19. This chain connects TRBV28 to TRBJ1-2; weak D call: TRBD1 (5 bases). The CDR3 loop reads CASSLPRTFGGGYTF. In DNA, the CDR3 is TGTGCCAGCAGTTTACCCAGGACCTTCGGGGGGGGCTACACCTTC.